This TCR beta chain was captured by sequencing in a study of vaccination effects on CD4 cells after COVID-19. The study, taken as a whole, reports: Marked clonal contraction was seen in infection- and vaccine-induced clones late after vaccination.

Sequencing was preceded by expansion of antigen-specific CD4+ T cells with viral peptide pools in the ViraFEST assay. With approximately 9 days of culture completed, CD4+ T cells were isolated. Testing of the vaccine recipients showed negative nucleocapsid antibodies and no prior SARS-CoV-2 infection. With 8.5 to 10 ug/ml peptides and 7.5 to 10 IU/ml IL-2, 1.5 million to 2 million PBMC per well were cultured. Concerning this clone itself: Its antigen is unknown.

Profiled with immunoSEQ multiplex PCR; TCRdb holds only in-frame clones, not every one. The sample records about 70,000 clones, 80% being singletons. Germline V gene sequence: CDR1 LNHDA, CDR2 SQIVND (reference sequence). This CDR3 comprises 15 residues. Losses at the gene ends were 5 bases for V and 6 bases for J; bases not matched to a gene: 8. This specimen consisted of CD4+ T cells from PBMCs cultured with SARS-CoV-2 spike peptides, obtained before COVID-19 vaccination. The source is a human donor who received a COVID-19 vaccine. The chain combines TRBV19 with TRBJ2-5; 11 bases line up with TRBD1. The CDR3 region is CASSPRTGGKKTQYF. CDR3 DNA sequence: TGTGCCAGTAGTCCAAGGACAGGGGGCAAGAAGACCCAGTACTTC.